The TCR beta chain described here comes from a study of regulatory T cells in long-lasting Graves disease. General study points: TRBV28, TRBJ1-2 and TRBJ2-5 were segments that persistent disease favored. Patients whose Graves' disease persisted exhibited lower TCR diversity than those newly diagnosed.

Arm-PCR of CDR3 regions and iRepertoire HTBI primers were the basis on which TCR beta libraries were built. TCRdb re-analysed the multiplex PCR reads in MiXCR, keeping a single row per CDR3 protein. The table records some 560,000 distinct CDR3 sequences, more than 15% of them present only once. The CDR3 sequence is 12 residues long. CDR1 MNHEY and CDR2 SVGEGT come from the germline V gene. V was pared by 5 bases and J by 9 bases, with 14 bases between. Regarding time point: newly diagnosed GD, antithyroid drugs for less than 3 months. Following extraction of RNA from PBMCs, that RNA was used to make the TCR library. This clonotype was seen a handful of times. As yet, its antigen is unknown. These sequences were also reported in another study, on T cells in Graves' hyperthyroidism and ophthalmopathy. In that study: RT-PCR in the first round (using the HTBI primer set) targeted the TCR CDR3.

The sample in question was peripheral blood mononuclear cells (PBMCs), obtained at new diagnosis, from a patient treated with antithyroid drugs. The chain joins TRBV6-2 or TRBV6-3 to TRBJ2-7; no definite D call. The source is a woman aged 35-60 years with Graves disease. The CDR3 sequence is CASSGPEDGQYF. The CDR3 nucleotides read TGTGCCAGCAGTGGCCCTGAAGACGGGCAGTACTTC.